The rows below give T cell receptor beta chains drawn from one sample of a study of OX40 agonist ivuxolimab in advanced cancers. Data came from immunoSEQ multiplex PCR; TCRdb stores just in-frame clones and leaves some out. In the table there are 65,000 to 95,000 clones, about 85% of which are singletons. Sequenced here: CD4+ or CD8+ T cells sorted from blood, sampled in a trial of the OX40 agonist ivuxolimab. The receptor set was obtained from an adult with an advanced solid tumor such as melanoma, head and neck, liver or kidney cancer. Each CDR3 is given with its conserved first and last residue. Fields, in order: V gene, J gene, CDR3 protein.

v_call: TRBV19
j_call: TRBJ1-5
cdr3_aa: CASSTGAGTSNQPQHF

v_call: TRBV10-3
j_call: TRBJ1-1
cdr3_aa: CAVSEGRETEAFF

v_call: TRBV6-6
j_call: TRBJ2-1
cdr3_aa: CASSYSNGNEQFF

v_call: TRBV29-1
j_call: TRBJ1-1
cdr3_aa: CSVVGRTRLEAFF

v_call: TRBV6-1
j_call: TRBJ2-1
cdr3_aa: CAAQGRNEQFF

v_call: TRBV10-3
j_call: TRBJ1-5
cdr3_aa: CAISGEGGRNQPQHF

v_call: TRBV30
j_call: TRBJ1-4
cdr3_aa: CAWSLAEVDEKLFF

v_call: TRBV28
j_call: TRBJ1-2
cdr3_aa: CASSEGSGYGYTF

v_call: TRBV11-3
j_call: TRBJ2-7
cdr3_aa: CASSLADSSYEQYF

v_call: TRBV11-2
j_call: TRBJ1-2
cdr3_aa: CASSLVGRSTF

v_call: TRBV28
j_call: TRBJ2-7
cdr3_aa: CASIARGLASYEQYF

v_call: TRBV28
j_call: TRBJ2-7
cdr3_aa: CASSYTGTLGNYEQYF

v_call: TRBV11-3
j_call: TRBJ1-1
cdr3_aa: CASSPSGTEAFF

v_call: TRBV7-9
j_call: TRBJ2-3
cdr3_aa: CASSWADTQYF

v_call: TRBV19
j_call: TRBJ2-1
cdr3_aa: CASSIDGGSYNEQFF

v_call: TRBV5-1
j_call: TRBJ1-1
cdr3_aa: CASSLEGRTLNTEAFF

v_call: TRBV7-2
j_call: TRBJ2-1
cdr3_aa: CASSLSGGLDNEQFF

v_call: TRBV7-9
j_call: TRBJ2-3
cdr3_aa: CASSRTYSSTDTQYF

v_call: TRBV7-2
j_call: TRBJ2-7
cdr3_aa: CASSLKGVGEQYF

v_call: TRBV4-1
j_call: TRBJ2-2
cdr3_aa: CASSHEREPTTGELFF

v_call: TRBV6-5
j_call: TRBJ1-2
cdr3_aa: CASSSQGGGYGYTF

v_call: TRBV21-1
j_call: TRBJ2-3
cdr3_aa: CASSKGDTPFQTDTQYF

v_call: TRBV4-3
j_call: TRBJ2-2
cdr3_aa: CASRQGADTGELFF

v_call: TRBV5-6
j_call: TRBJ2-7
cdr3_aa: CASSLAGAEQYF

v_call: TRBV21-1
j_call: TRBJ1-2
cdr3_aa: CASSLQFPLQKNYGYTF

v_call: TRBV6-6
j_call: TRBJ2-1
cdr3_aa: CASSYGALSGQFF

v_call: TRBV6-6
j_call: TRBJ2-1
cdr3_aa: CASSPSPIGNEQFF

v_call: TRBV7-9
j_call: TRBJ2-1
cdr3_aa: CASSPSLAGEGFDNEQFF

v_call: TRBV9
j_call: TRBJ2-2
cdr3_aa: CASSVDWGKAGDTGELFF

v_call: TRBV30
j_call: TRBJ2-7
cdr3_aa: CAWVREGTHEQYF

v_call: TRBV28
j_call: TRBJ2-7
cdr3_aa: CASSLEGTFSYEQYF

v_call: TRBV28
j_call: TRBJ1-4
cdr3_aa: CASSPPSNEKLFF

v_call: TRBV6-5
j_call: -
cdr3_aa: CASTGTRTYEQYF

v_call: TRBV29-1
j_call: TRBJ2-1
cdr3_aa: CSVRSSYNEQFF

v_call: TRBV11-2
j_call: TRBJ1-1
cdr3_aa: CASSFTPRRNTEAFF

v_call: TRBV7-3
j_call: TRBJ2-3
cdr3_aa: CASSSTATDTQYF

v_call: TRBV28
j_call: TRBJ1-1
cdr3_aa: CASRQGRTEAFF

v_call: TRBV11-3
j_call: TRBJ2-4
cdr3_aa: CASSLGGRDIQYF

v_call: TRBV12-5
j_call: TRBJ2-7
cdr3_aa: CASAPGYLRSYEQYF

v_call: TRBV5-1
j_call: TRBJ2-1
cdr3_aa: CASSPTGGHNEQFF

v_call: TRBV5-1
j_call: TRBJ2-3
cdr3_aa: CASSLGGRADTQYF

v_call: TRBV6-6
j_call: TRBJ2-5
cdr3_aa: CASRDRGEETQYF

v_call: TRBV27
j_call: TRBJ2-7
cdr3_aa: CASSSGQWLSYEQYF

v_call: TRBV5-4
j_call: TRBJ2-3
cdr3_aa: CASSAGSLGDTQYF

v_call: TRBV30
j_call: TRBJ2-1
cdr3_aa: CAWSGLAGSNEQFF